Below, 22 T cell receptor beta chains from the same sample are listed, as sequenced in a study of shared clonotypes between healthy human individuals. The repertoire was sequenced with immunoSEQ multiplex PCR; TCRdb's copy has only in-frame clones and lacks some. The sample holds millions of clones; around 95% are singletons and the top ten take more than 0.1%. Sequencing was done on a sample of naive CD4+ T cells sorted from blood. Subset meaning: CD45RA+ positively selected. These receptor sequences come from a man younger than 35 in good health.

The count of this clone is one. The V call is TRBV7-9, the J call TRBJ2-2, with D unclear. The CDR3 spans 14 residues. Germline V gene sequence: CDR1 SEHNR, CDR2 FQNEAQ (reference sequence). V shed 1 base and J shed 6 bases, with 9 bases lying between them. CDR3 in amino acids: CASSLGRQSGELFF. The CDR3 DNA reads TGTGCCAGCAGCTTAGGGAGACAATCCGGGGAGCTGTTTTTT.

The V gene is TRBV4-1, the J gene TRBJ2-5; D gene unclear. V lost 0 bases to trimming and J lost 5 bases, with 19 bases between them. From germline, CDR1 is MGHRA and CDR2 YSYEKL. There are 17 residues in the CDR3. The CDR3 DNA reads TGCGCCAGCAGCCAAGAAGGTGCGACGGGTCAGAGGGAGACCCAGTACTTC. As protein: CASSQEGATGQRETQYF.

This chain uses TRBV2 with TRBJ1-5; 7 positions agree with TRBD1. Germline values: CDR1 SNHLY, CDR2 FYNNEI. The length of the CDR3 is 13 residues. With V trimmed by 7 bases and J by 11 bases, 11 bases remained unmatched. The DNA for the CDR3 is TGTGCCAGCAACTGGGACAGTTCGATTTCCCAGCATTTT. Translation: CASNWDSSISQHF.

CDR3 loop: CASSLTGPRPNTIYF. The CDR3 coding sequence is TGTGCCAGCAGCTTAACCGGGCCTCGGCCCAACACCATATATTTT. The chain recombines TRBV5-4 with TRBJ1-3; no clear D. There are 15 residues in the CDR3. Germline V gene data show CDR1 as SGHNT and CDR2 as YYREEE (reference sequence). Trimming cost V 2 bases and J 7 bases, with 16 bases left between them.

The V and J genes are TRBV2 and TRBJ2-3, with a tentative D call TRBD2 (5 bases). Trimming shortened V by 6 bases and J by 2 bases, and 12 bases separated the two germline ends. The CDR3 contains 14 residues. Germline V gene sequence: CDR1 SNHLY, CDR2 FYNNEI. DNA of the CDR3: TGTGCCAGCAGATGGAGGCCCATCACAGATACGCAGTATTTT. It specifies CASRWRPITDTQYF. The variable domain in full, completed from reference TRBV2 and TRBJ2-3, reads EPEVTQTPSHQVTQMGQEVILRCVPISNHLYFYWYRQILGQKVEFLVSFYNNEISEKSEIFDDQFSVERPDGSNFTLKIRSTKLEDSAMYFCASRWRPITDTQYFGPGTRLTVL.

This chain links TRBV27 with TRBJ1-1; D perhaps matches TRBD1 (6 bases). The V end was cut by 5 bases, the J end by 0 bases, with 22 bases between. The CDR3 consists of 18 residues. CDR1 is MNHEY, CDR2 SMNVEV, per germline (reference sequence). The CDR3 coding sequence is TGTGCCAGCAGTCCAGCAAGGGAGCCGGGACAATTGAACACTGAAGCTTTCTTT. Its translation: CASSPAREPGQLNTEAFF.

V is TRBV7-2 and J is TRBJ2-2, with D tentatively TRBD2 (5 bases). Trimming removed 8 bases at V and 3 bases at J, with 10 bases between. The CDR3 consists of 13 residues. Germline CDR1 SGHTA, CDR2 FQGNSA. CDR3 nucleotide sequence: TGTGCCAGCCGAAGCGGCTACACCGGGGAGCTGTTTTTT. Translated, it gives CASRSGYTGELFF.

To note about this clone: Other DNA variants within this sample encode the same CDR3. The gene calls are TRBV7-9 and TRBJ1-2; 10 nucleotides match TRBD1. The germline gives CDR1 SEHNR, CDR2 FQNEAQ (reference sequence). This CDR3 is 13 amino acids long. After removal of 5 bases from V and 8 bases from J, the junction contained 5 bases not matched to a gene. This CDR3 is CASSPGQGKGYTF. CDR3 bases: TGTGCCAGCAGCCCGGGACAGGGGAAGGGCTACACCTTC.

This chain uses TRBV27 with TRBJ2-6, with 10 nucleotides matching TRBD2. Losses at the gene ends were 2 bases for V and 2 bases for J; bases not matched to a gene: 3. CDR3 size: 17 residues. From germline, CDR1 is MNHEY and CDR2 SMNVEV (reference sequence). The CDR3 region is CASSLVGLATGANVLTF. CDR3 sequence (DNA): TGTGCCAGCAGTTTAGTGGGACTAGCGACTGGGGCCAACGTCCTGACTTTC.

Notes on this clone: The same CDR3 arises from other DNA sequences in this sample as well. This sequence joins TRBV25-1 and TRBJ2-7; D unresolved. The germline V gene encodes CDR1 MGHDK and CDR2 SYGVNS. This CDR3 is 11 amino acids long. Trimming took off 3 bases at V and 0 bases at J, with 0 bases between the two ends. Here the CDR3 DNA reads TGTGCCAGCAGTGACTCCTACGAGCAGTACTTC. This sequence encodes CASSDSYEQYF.

The chain joins TRBV11-3 to TRBJ2-5; TRBD2 is a possible D gene (6 bases). The germline V gene has CDR1 SGHNT and CDR2 YENEEA. This CDR3 comprises 15 residues. The V and J ends lost 4 bases and 4 bases respectively, with 16 bases between them. This CDR3 reads CASSSTSGVLETQYF. The CDR3 nucleotides are TGTGCCAGCAGCTCAACGTCGGGGGTCTTAGAGACCCAGTACTTC.

This chain links TRBV6-1 with TRBJ2-3, with a possible D match to TRBD2 (6 bases). This CDR3 spans 15 amino acids. V was cut by 2 bases and J by 6 bases, with 15 bases left in between. Germline V gene data show CDR1 as MNHNS and CDR2 as SASEGT. CDR3 residues: CASSEQGGTLDTQYF. CDR3 nucleotides: TGTGCCAGCAGTGAACAGGGAGGCACACTTGATACGCAGTATTTT.

CDR3 region: CASSCPTGLKSSGNTIYF. Written as DNA, the CDR3 is TGTGCCAGCAGTTGCCCGACAGGCCTAAAGAGCTCTGGAAACACCATATATTTT. V usage is TRBV27 and J usage is TRBJ1-3; possible D gene TRBD1, 6 bases. The CDR3 consists of 18 residues. V was cut by 4 bases and J by 0 bases, with 19 bases left in between. Looked up from germline, CDR1 is MNHEY and CDR2 is SMNVEV (reference sequence).

V usage is TRBV5-4 and J usage is TRBJ2-3; 9 positions match TRBD2. The germline V gene has CDR1 SGHNT and CDR2 YYREEE (reference sequence). The CDR3 is 15 amino acids. Germline trimming cut 2 bases from V and 3 bases from J; bases unmatched to any gene: 4. DNA of the CDR3: TGTGCCAGCAGCTTAGCTAGCGGGACTACAGATACGCAGTATTTT. Protein product: CASSLASGTTDTQYF.

The chain recombines TRBV4-2 with TRBJ2-3; 14 nucleotides line up with TRBD2. This CDR3 spans 17 amino acids. Trimming took 4 bases from V and 5 from J; bases not matched to a gene: 8. From germline, CDR1 is LGHNA and CDR2 YNFKEQ. CDR3 protein: CASSRGTSGGHRDTQYF. CDR3 DNA: TGTGCCAGCAGCCGCGGGACTAGCGGGGGACACAGAGATACGCAGTATTTT.

In its sample, this clone was seen many times. The chain has TRBV13 and TRBJ2-7; TRBD2 is a possible D gene (7 bases). The CDR3 extends over 14 amino acids. V was shortened by 3 bases and J by 7 bases, with 16 bases between the two germline ends. CDR1 and CDR2 (germline): PRHDT, FYEKMQ (reference sequence). CDR3 in amino acids: CASSFNTGRGEQYF. CDR3 coding DNA: TGTGCCAGCAGCTTCAACACAGGGAGGGGAGAGCAGTACTTC.

About this clone itself: The same CDR3 is also encoded by other DNA sequences in this sample. The chain employs TRBV7-9 and TRBJ1-3; a weak D match, TRBD1 (6 bases). Trimming took off 3 bases at V and 4 bases at J, with 10 bases between the two ends. Germline values: CDR1 SEHNR, CDR2 FQNEAQ (reference sequence). The CDR3 is 14 residues long. The DNA of the CDR3 is TGTGCCAGCAGCTTGGGGGGCTCGGGAAACACCATATATTTT. Amino acids: CASSLGGSGNTIYF. The full variable domain, with the rest looked up from reference TRBV7-9 and TRBJ1-3, is DTGVSQNPRHKITKRGQNVTFRCDPISEHNRLYWYRQTLGQGPEFLTYFQNEAQLEKSRLLSDRFSAERPKGSFSTLEIQRTEQGDSAMYLCASSLGGSGNTIYFGEGSWLTVV.

The gene calls are TRBV10-1 and TRBJ2-1; 8 bases match TRBD1. The length of the CDR3 is 14 residues. Germline assignment: CDR1 WNHNN and CDR2 SYGVQD (reference sequence). J was trimmed by 9 bases and V by 3 bases; bases with no gene match: 7. The chain's CDR3 is CASSDHTDRGEQFF. As DNA, the CDR3 is TGCGCCAGCAGTGACCATACAGACAGGGGTGAGCAGTTCTTC.

V and J are TRBV7-2 and TRBJ2-7; TRBD1 matches 8 bases. The germline V gene encodes CDR1 SGHTA and CDR2 FQGNSA. V shed 4 bases, J shed 9 bases, and the junction held 11 bases outside the gene matches. The CDR3 spans 14 residues. CDR3 residues: CASSSLGQGSMQYF. The CDR3 region has the DNA TGTGCCAGCAGCTCACTCGGACAGGGATCTATGCAGTACTTC.

The chain is built from TRBV6-5 and TRBJ1-2, with 7 bases that match TRBD1. CDR3 length: 14 residues. Per the germline V gene, CDR1 is MNHEY and CDR2 is SVGAGI. V lost 5 bases to trimming and J lost 12 bases; unmatched junction nucleotides: 15. The CDR3 DNA reads TGTGCCAGCAGTGACCGAGACAGGGCCAGCGGTCACACCTTC. It specifies CASSDRDRASGHTF.

The V and J genes are TRBV7-8 and TRBJ1-6, with 10 bases lining up with TRBD1. Looked up from germline, CDR1 is SGHVS and CDR2 is FQNEAQ. The CDR3 loop spans 16 amino acids. J lost 6 bases, V lost 1 base, and 3 bases had no gene match. The CDR3 DNA follows: TGTGCCAGCAGCTTAGGGGACAGGGGAGGTAATTCACCCCTCCACTTT. It yields the protein CASSLGDRGGNSPLHF.

In its sample, this clone was seen once. This chain joins TRBV18 and TRBJ2-7, with D tentatively TRBD1 (5 bases). V was trimmed by 0 bases and J by 7 bases, leaving 16 bases between them. The germline V gene has CDR1 KGHSH and CDR2 LQKENI. CDR3 size: 15 residues. The CDR3 DNA reads TGTGCCAGCTCACCACCGGCCCAGGGCCCAAGGGAGCAGTACTTC. Its protein is CASSPPAQGPREQYF. Full variable domain (missing parts from reference TRBV18 and TRBJ2-7): NAGVMQNPRHLVRRRGQEARLRCSPMKGHSHVYWYRQLPEEGLKFMVYLQKENIIDESGMPKERFSAEFPKEGPSILRIQQVVRGDSAAYFCASSPPAQGPREQYFGPGTRLTVT.